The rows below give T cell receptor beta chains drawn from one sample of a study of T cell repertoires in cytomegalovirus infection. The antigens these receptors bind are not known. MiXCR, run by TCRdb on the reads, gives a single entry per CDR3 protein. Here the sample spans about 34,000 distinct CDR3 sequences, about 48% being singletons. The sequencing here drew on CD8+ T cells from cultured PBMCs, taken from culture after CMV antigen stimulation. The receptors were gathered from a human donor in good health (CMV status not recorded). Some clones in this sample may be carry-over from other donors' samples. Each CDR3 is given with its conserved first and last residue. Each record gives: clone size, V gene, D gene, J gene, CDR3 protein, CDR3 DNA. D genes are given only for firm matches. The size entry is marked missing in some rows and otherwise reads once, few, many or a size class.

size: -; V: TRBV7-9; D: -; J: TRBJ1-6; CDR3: CVSSTHYLAGANSPLHF; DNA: TGTGTCAGCAGCACGCACTACCTGGCAGGGGCAAATTCACCCCTCCACTTT
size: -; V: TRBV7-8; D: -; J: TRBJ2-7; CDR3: CASSPKTHTSSYEQYF; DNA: TGTGCCAGCAGCCCCAAAACACATACGAGCTCCTACGAGCAGTACTTC
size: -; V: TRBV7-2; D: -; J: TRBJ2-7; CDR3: CASSVGGRGSYEQYF; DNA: TGTGCCAGCAGCGTCGGCGGTCGAGGCTCCTACGAGCAGTACTTC
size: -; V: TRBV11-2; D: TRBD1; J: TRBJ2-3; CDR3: CASSLDGTGVRDTQYF; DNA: TGTGCCAGCAGCTTAGATGGGACAGGGGTTAGAGATACGCAGTATTTT
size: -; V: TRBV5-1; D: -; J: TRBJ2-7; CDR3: CASSFRDEQYF; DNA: TGCGCCAGCAGCTTCCGGGACGAGCAGTACTTC
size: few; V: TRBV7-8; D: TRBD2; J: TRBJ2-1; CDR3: CASSLGLAGGPSYNEQFF; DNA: TGTGCCAGCAGCTTGGGACTAGCGGGGGGGCCGTCCTACAATGAGCAGTTCTTC
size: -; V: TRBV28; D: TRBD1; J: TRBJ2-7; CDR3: CASSHKNPGQGWVEQYF; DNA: TGTGCCAGCAGTCATAAAAATCCGGGACAGGGGTGGGTCGAGCAGTACTTC
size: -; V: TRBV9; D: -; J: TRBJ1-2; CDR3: CASSVGKGPYGYTF; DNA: TGTGCCAGCAGCGTAGGGAAGGGGCCCTATGGCTACACCTTC
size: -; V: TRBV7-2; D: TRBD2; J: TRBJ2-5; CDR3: CASSPGRGAGQETQYF; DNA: TGTGCCAGCAGCCCCGGGCGAGGAGCGGGGCAAGAGACCCAGTACTTC
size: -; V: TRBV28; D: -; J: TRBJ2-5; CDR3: CASRTDRGGKTQYF; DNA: TGTGCCAGCAGGACCGACAGGGGAGGGAAGACCCAGTACTTC
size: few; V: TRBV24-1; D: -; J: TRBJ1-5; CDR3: CATSRGWGNQPQHF; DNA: TGTGCCACCTCAAGGGGCTGGGGGAATCAGCCCCAGCATTTT